Listed below are T cell receptor beta chains from one sample, sequenced in a study of graft-versus-host responses after intestinal transplantation. The antigens for these receptors are not known. Method: immunoSEQ multiplex PCR; TCRdb's copy keeps in-frame clones and lacks some. The profile shows under 85,000 clones, roughly 88% of them singletons. Sequenced here: unstimulated CD8+ T cells sorted from spleen or lymph node cells, sampled before intestinal transplant. The receptors stem from a human donor who received an intestinal transplant. Each CDR3 is given with its conserved first and last residue. Fields, in order: V gene, J gene, CDR3 protein.

>TRBV9|TRBJ1-6
CASSVGQGDSPLHF
>TRBV10-2|TRBJ1-2
CASSEPGTGGGYGYTF
>TRBV19|TRBJ1-1
CASSPGGRGTEAFF
>TRBV29-1|TRBJ2-3
CSVTGTGGSGTDTQYF
>TRBV6-5|TRBJ2-4
CASSLSRAKNIQYF
>TRBV11-3|TRBJ2-7
CASSLDSGMGEQYF
>TRBV14|TRBJ2-1
CASSPRGGGGYNEQFF
>TRBV5-6|TRBJ2-7
CASSDPTGIASYEQYF
>TRBV6-1|TRBJ1-5
CASSDWGRGNQPQHF
>TRBV4-1|TRBJ2-1
CASSQDGTAGEFF
>TRBV19|TRBJ1-3
CASTMTGGAGNTIYF
>TRBV19|TRBJ1-1
CASQTGTTEAFF
>TRBV7-8|TRBJ1-5
CASSEDRGLQPQHF
>TRBV9|TRBJ1-1
CASSSGSGGVNTEAFF
>TRBV4-1|TRBJ1-1
CASSQDPARVSTEAFF
>TRBV16|TRBJ2-1
CASSQSPFGSYNEQFF
>TRBV2|TRBJ2-1
CASSGTSGENYNEQFF
>TRBV11-1|TRBJ2-7
CASSLLAGGPSYEQYF
>TRBV7-9|TRBJ1-2
CASSSTTADRIYGYTF
>TRBV6-1|TRBJ2-1
CASSRGGLVFYEQFF
>TRBV19|TRBJ1-1
CASSTGRTEAFF
>TRBV11-2|TRBJ2-2
CASSPPGLAAGELFF
>TRBV27|TRBJ2-7
CASSPRQFYEQYF
>TRBV19|TRBJ2-7
CASSADSGGEQYF
>TRBV6-5|TRBJ1-1
CASSYWRTVNTEAFF
>TRBV11-2|TRBJ1-6
CASSPGQGNSPLHF
>TRBV11-2|TRBJ1-2
CASSLGTGAWGYTF
>TRBV2|TRBJ1-5
CASIPGEGQPQHF
>TRBV13|TRBJ1-6
CASSLDRDNSPLHF
>TRBV27|TRBJ2-7
CAIRNPGTSGPYEQYF
>TRBV6-5|TRBJ2-1
CASSYGGGAREQFF
>TRBV27|TRBJ2-1
CASSSPLHNEQFF
>TRBV11-2|TRBJ1-2
CASSWTGDGYTF
>TRBV4-2|TRBJ2-7
CASSQALGTYEQYF
>TRBV7-9|TRBJ1-5
CASSLSTENNQPQHF